This T cell receptor beta chain was recovered during a study of cytomegalovirus exposure and HLA in healthy donors. The study, taken as a whole, reports: Reportedly, TCR beta sequences accurately predicted HLA-A and HLA-B alleles in most subjects. In an earlier analysis, in about 530 donors, most V segments appeared productive either ~87% or ~30% of the time.

The PCR contained 60 Vbeta and 13 Jbeta primers. Libraries were prepared by immunoSEQ multiplex PCR; TCRdb keeps only in-frame clonotypes and omits some of them. This sample's table has around 100,000 clones. Notes on this clone: Its antigen remains unknown.

The receptor was isolated from a man aged 25 to 40 in good health and CMV-seronegative. The sample taken for sequencing was PBMCs.

In nucleotides, the CDR3 is TGTGCCAGCAGTTTATCCGACACTGAAGCTTTCTTT. Translation gives CASSLSDTEAFF. The V gene is TRBV28, the J gene TRBJ1-1; D not certain. In germline, CDR1 is MDHEN, CDR2 SYDVKM. The CDR3 extends over 12 amino acids. V lost 1 base, J lost 3 bases, and 3 bases lay in between.